The clone carrying this T cell receptor (beta chain) was detected a few times. The germline gives CDR1 SGHTA, CDR2 FQGNSA. V lost 5 bases, J lost 7 bases, and 18 bases lay in between. The CDR3 spans 16 residues. This entry is derived from a study of T cells after yellow fever vaccination. Each CDR3 protein gets one entry after TCRdb re-called the 5' RACE reads with MiXCR. This table holds about 170,000 distinct CDR3 sequences, 9.5% to 11% found once. V and J are TRBV7-2 and TRBJ1-6; no definite D call. Sequencing used CD8+ T cells sorted from PBMCs, obtained 15 days after the yellow fever booster vaccination. This sequence originates from a young man who received the YFV17D yellow fever vaccine. The DNA of the CDR3 is TGTGCCAGCAGCACCTACAGACTCGGGATCAATTCACCCCTCCACTTT. It encodes CASSTYRLGINSPLHF.